These 19 T cell receptor beta chains originate from one sample sequenced in a study of T-cell reconstitution after alpha-beta-depleted transplantation in children. As it was prepared, the TCRbeta library received unique molecular identifiers. TCRdb re-called the PCR reads with MiXCR, one entry per CDR3 protein. This table has 190,000 or so distinct CDR3 sequences, approximately 14% appearing once. Sequenced here: PBMCs from the stem cell graft donor, sampled from the stem cell graft. The receptors here all came from a human donor who donated a stem cell graft to a child with acute lymphoblastic leukemia.

This clonotype was detected ten times or more. This chain links TRBV5-1 with TRBJ2-1; D unclear. The CDR3 length is 12 residues. In germline, CDR1 is SGHRS, CDR2 YFSETQ. The V gene lost 3 bases and the J gene lost 3 bases, with 4 bases spanning the gap. The CDR3 DNA sequence: TGCGCCAGCAGCTCTCTCTACAATGAGCAGTTCTTC. This codes for CASSSLYNEQFF.

Many counts were recorded for this clonotype. This chain joins TRBV11-2 and TRBJ1-1, with TRBD1 matching over 8 bases. The CDR3 loop spans 18 amino acids. Losses at the gene ends were 6 bases for V and 0 bases for J; bases not matched to a gene: 15. Per germline, CDR1 SGHAT and CDR2 FQNNGV. Written as DNA, the CDR3 is TGTGCCAGCAGTCGTATTTTCAGGGGGCGCGTGGTGAACACTGAAGCTTTCTTT. It specifies CASSRIFRGRVVNTEAFF.

The chain couples TRBV20-1 to TRBJ2-3; D not certain. Trimming shortened V by 5 bases and J by 2 bases, and 14 bases separated the two germline ends. Germline V CDR1 and CDR2: DFQATT, SNEGSKA (reference sequence). The CDR3 is made up of 14 amino acids. The CDR3 DNA sequence: TGCAGTGCTGCCGGTCAGGCGCTCACAGATACGCAGTATTTT. Residues: CSAAGQALTDTQYF.

Concerning this clonotype itself: Just one base apart from a much larger clone, this may be a read error. The chain has TRBV5-1 and TRBJ2-3, with TRBD2 matching 7 bases. CDR1 is SGHRS and CDR2 is YFSETQ in the germline V gene. This CDR3 spans 17 amino acids. The CDR3 loop reads CASSPGYRAGTTDTHYF. CDR3 nucleotide sequence: TGCGCCAGCAGTCCGGGATATAGAGCGGGGACCACAGATACGCATTATTTT.

This clonotype was counted many times. The chain links TRBV20-1 to TRBJ2-1, with 10 bases fitting TRBD1. V lost 5 bases and J lost 9; bases outside the gene matches: 13. Germline-derived CDR1 and CDR2 are DFQATT and SNEGSKA (reference sequence). The CDR3 length is 15 residues. The CDR3 here is CSALYRDRGSGEQFF. CDR3 DNA sequence: TGCAGTGCTCTCTACCGGGACAGGGGATCTGGTGAGCAGTTCTTC.

In its sample, this clonotype was seen many times. CDR3 residues: CASSLVGGRWRNTEAFF. For the CDR3, the DNA is TGCGCCAGCAGCTTGGTGGGAGGGCGGTGGAGGAACACTGAAGCTTTCTTT. V is TRBV5-1 and J is TRBJ1-1; unclear D gene. The length of the CDR3 is 17 residues. Between the trimmed V and J ends, which lost 0 bases and 1 base, there was a span of 16 bases. Per germline, CDR1 SGHRS and CDR2 YFSETQ.

Many counts were recorded for this clonotype. The CDR3 DNA reads TGTGCCAGCAGTTGGTTGACAGGGGAGGGTGTAACAGATACGCAGTATTTT. Amino acids: CASSWLTGEGVTDTQYF. V and J are TRBV6-5 and TRBJ2-3, with a weak D call TRBD1 (8 bases). V lost 4 bases and J lost 3, with 20 bases in between. The CDR3 is 17 residues long. The germline V gene encodes CDR1 MNHEY and CDR2 SVGAGI.

This clonotype was found many times. The J gene is TRBJ2-1, the V gene TRBV5-1; 10 nucleotides match TRBD2. Germline CDR1 SGHRS, CDR2 YFSETQ. V lost 0 bases and J lost 8; bases outside the gene matches: 5. The CDR3 consists of 15 residues. CDR3 sequence reads: CASSLGTSGVHEQFF. CDR3 nucleotides: TGCGCCAGCAGCTTGGGGACTAGCGGAGTGCATGAGCAGTTCTTC. Full variable domain (missing parts from reference TRBV5-1 and TRBJ2-1): KAGVTQTPRYLIKTRGQQVTLSCSPISGHRSVSWYQQTPGQGLQFLFEYFSETQRNKGNFPGRFSGRQFSNSRSEMNVSTLELGDSALYLCASSLGTSGVHEQFFGPGTRLTVL.

This clonotype was observed at least ten times. The chain uses TRBV24-1 and TRBJ2-5; D is possibly TRBD2 (6 bases). Per germline, CDR1 KGHDR and CDR2 SFDVKD. V lost 2 bases to trimming and J lost 5 bases, with 17 bases between them. The CDR3 has 16 residues. CDR3 bases: TGTGCCACCAGTGATTCGGGGGTCCCTCGGATGGAGACCCAGTACTTC. Protein sequence: CATSDSGVPRMETQYF.

This clonotype has a count of ten or more. The chain links TRBV20-1 to TRBJ2-2; 9 nucleotides agree with TRBD1. The CDR3 is made up of 16 amino acids. V was pared by 5 bases and J by 7 bases, with 14 bases of the junction left unmatched. The germline CDR1 and CDR2 sequences are DFQATT and SNEGSKA (reference sequence). DNA for the CDR3: TGCAGTGCTGCGAAAATAAGACAGGGGGGGGTCGGGGAGCTGTTTTTT. It is translated as CSAAKIRQGGVGELFF.

This chain connects TRBV7-8 to TRBJ2-1; 8 bases align to TRBD1. The V and J ends lost 6 bases and 9 bases, in that order; junction bases with no gene match: 7. In germline, CDR1 is SGHVS, CDR2 FQNEAQ. The CDR3 loop spans 13 amino acids. CDR3 loop: CASRADRATEQFF. CDR3 sequence (DNA): TGTGCCAGCAGGGCGGACAGGGCAACTGAGCAGTTCTTC.

This clonotype appeared a few times. V gene TRBV5-1 combines with J gene TRBJ2-3; 8 nucleotides agree with TRBD2. With V trimmed by 4 bases and J by 0 bases, 7 bases remained unmatched. CDR1 is SGHRS and CDR2 is YFSETQ in the germline V gene. The CDR3 is 16 residues long. CDR3 DNA sequence: TGCGCCAGCAGCCCGGGGGGGGTGACAAGCACAGATACGCAGTATTTT. It translates to CASSPGGVTSTDTQYF.

This clonotype was observed many times. The chain is built from TRBV20-1 and TRBJ1-6, with D tentatively TRBD1 (6 bases). This CDR3 spans 15 amino acids. V was trimmed by 1 base and J by 5 bases, leaving 12 bases between them. The germline gives CDR1 DFQATT, CDR2 SNEGSKA (reference sequence). CDR3 sequence reads: CSARVGGWDNSPLHF. CDR3 coding DNA: TGCAGTGCTAGAGTAGGGGGGTGGGATAATTCACCCCTCCACTTT.

This clonotype was seen repeatedly, ten times or more. The V call is TRBV5-5, the J call TRBJ2-7; D is perhaps TRBD1 or TRBD2 (6 bases each). This CDR3 contains 14 residues. The V and J ends lost 1 base and 9 bases respectively, with 17 bases between them. CDR1 is SGHKS and CDR2 is YYEKEE in the germline V gene (reference sequence). The CDR3, as DNA: TGTGCCAGCAGCTTGAACCTACAGGGAGCGGGGCAGTACTTC. Translating gives CASSLNLQGAGQYF.

There are many counts of this clonotype. The V call is TRBV5-1, the J call TRBJ1-3; possible D gene TRBD1, 6 bases. Trimming removed 1 base from V and 1 base from J, with 18 bases in between. Germline CDR1 is SGHRS and CDR2 is YFSETQ. The CDR3 has 18 residues. CDR3 sequence: CASSLKQGAFLSGNTIYF. In DNA form, the CDR3 reads TGCGCCAGCAGCTTGAAACAGGGCGCCTTTCTGTCTGGAAACACCATATATTTT. Full variable domain (outside the CDR3, taken from reference TRBV5-1 and TRBJ1-3): KAGVTQTPRYLIKTRGQQVTLSCSPISGHRSVSWYQQTPGQGLQFLFEYFSETQRNKGNFPGRFSGRQFSNSRSEMNVSTLELGDSALYLCASSLKQGAFLSGNTIYFGEGSWLTVV.

This clonotype appeared many times. The chain employs TRBV11-2 and TRBJ1-1; 9 nucleotides line up with TRBD1. Germline CDR1 SGHAT, CDR2 FQNNGV. V lost 5 bases and J lost 4; bases outside the gene matches: 5. This CDR3 comprises 14 residues. The CDR3 nucleotides are TGTGCCAGCAGCCCCGGGACAGGGATCACTGAAGCTTTCTTT. As protein: CASSPGTGITEAFF.

As regards this clonotype: Given a much more abundant clone one base away, this may be a read error. This chain joins TRBV11-2 and TRBJ1-4; weak D call: TRBD1 (6 bases). The CDR3 sequence is 14 residues long. Trimming took off 3 bases at V and 7 bases at J, with 12 bases between the two ends. Germline V gene data show CDR1 as SGHAT and CDR2 as FQNNGV. In nucleotides, the CDR3 is TGTGCCAGCAGCTTCTCCGGGGGCCTTGAAAAACTGTTTTTT. Its protein is CASSFSGGLEKLFF.

This clonotype was detected many times. The chain carries TRBV20-1 and TRBJ2-7, with D perhaps assigned TRBD1 or TRBD2 (5 bases each). V was trimmed by 0 bases and J by 3 bases, leaving 18 bases between them. Germline-derived CDR1 and CDR2 are DFQATT and SNEGSKA (reference sequence). The CDR3 is 16 residues long. The CDR3 is CSARDAGRKDYYEQYF. DNA of the CDR3: TGCAGTGCTAGAGATGCAGGGAGAAAAGATTACTACGAGCAGTACTTC.

The chain combines TRBV7-2 with TRBJ1-1; D may be TRBD1 (6 bases). Germline CDR1 SGHTA, CDR2 FQGNSA. Trimming stripped 2 bases from V and 11 bases from J, with 12 bases between. The CDR3 contains 12 residues. The DNA for the CDR3 is TGTGCCAGCAGCTTATTAGGACAGAGGGCTTTCTTT. This encodes CASSLLGQRAFF.